This is a list of T cell receptor beta chains from one sample in a study of T cells in Graves' hyperthyroidism and ophthalmopathy. TCRdb ran MiXCR on the multiplex PCR reads and lists one entry per CDR3 protein. This sample has more than 500,000 distinct CDR3 sequences, with 15% to 20% found just once. Material: blood. All receptors derive from a woman aged 25 to 39 with Graves' ophthalmopathy. CDR3s include the opening cysteine and the closing phenylalanine or tryptophan. Fields, in order: clone size, V gene, D gene, J gene, CDR3 protein, CDR3 DNA. A D gene is named only where the DNA matches it firmly. Where a row states a size, it is once, few, many or the class of an expanded clone; other rows omit it.

>NA|TRBV30|NA|TRBJ2-3
CAWLRGGIRTDTQYF
TGTGCCTGGCTCCGTGGCGGGATACGCACAGATACGCAGTATTTT
>few|TRBV20-1|TRBD2|TRBJ2-1
CSARAGWASGRIEQFF
TGCAGTGCTAGAGCGGGCTGGGCTAGCGGGAGAATTGAGCAGTTCTTC
>NA|TRBV5-5|TRBD1|TRBJ1-4
CASSSGQHATNEKLFF
TGTGCCAGCAGCTCGGGACAGCATGCAACTAATGAAAAACTGTTTTTT
>many|TRBV2|TRBD1|TRBJ2-2
CASRGQIDTGELFF
TGTGCCAGCAGGGGACAGATCGACACCGGGGAGCTGTTTTTT
>NA|TRBV7-8|NA|TRBJ1-4
CASSLKSRWINEKLFF
TGTGCCAGCAGCTTAAAATCGAGGTGGATCAATGAAAAACTGTTTTTT
>NA|TRBV28|NA|TRBJ1-6
CAITPLGEGNSPLHF
TGTGCCATCACACCCCTCGGGGAGGGTAATTCACCCCTCCACTTT
>many|TRBV15|NA|TRBJ2-5
CATSRAHPGGQETQYF
TGTGCCACCAGCAGAGCGCATCCTGGGGGCCAAGAGACCCAGTACTTC
>few|TRBV7-2|TRBD2|TRBJ2-5
CASSEGREQETQYF
TGTGCCAGCAGCGAGGGGCGGGAGCAAGAGACCCAGTACTTC
>many|TRBV30|NA|TRBJ1-1
CAWSLTLGNTEAFF
TGTGCCTGGAGTCTCACTCTGGGGAACACTGAAGCTTTCTTT
>many|TRBV20-1|NA|TRBJ2-7
CSARSAIRNSYEQYF
TGCAGTGCTAGATCCGCAATCCGCAACTCCTACGAGCAGTACTTC
>NA|TRBV4-3|NA|TRBJ2-5
CASRKDVTQETQYF
TGCGCCAGCAGAAAGGATGTTACCCAAGAGACCCAGTACTTC
>NA|TRBV9|NA|TRBJ2-5
CASSTRTRKKYF
TGTGCCAGCAGCACCCGGACACGAAAAAAGTACTTC
>many|TRBV28|NA|TRBJ2-3
CATQGAVTSTDTQYF
TGTGCCACCCAAGGGGCCGTAACTAGCACAGATACGCAGTATTTT
>few|TRBV7-3|NA|TRBJ1-2
CASSLGGQDGYTF
TGTGCCAGCAGCTTAGGAGGGCAGGATGGCTACACCTTC
>few|TRBV29-1|TRBD1|TRBJ2-1
CSARGQGKHEQFF
TGCAGCGCACGGGGACAGGGAAAGCATGAGCAGTTCTTC
>NA|TRBV5-6|TRBD1|TRBJ2-5
CASSPGPTGGWTQYF
TGTGCCAGCAGCCCCGGACCGACAGGGGGCTGGACCCAGTACTTC
>many|TRBV7-3|NA|TRBJ1-1
CASSLNPSGFGGTEAFF
TGTGCCAGCAGCTTAAATCCCTCGGGATTTGGGGGCACTGAAGCTTTCTTT
>few|TRBV6-1|TRBD1|TRBJ2-7
CASSPDPGQGGEQYF
TGTGCCAGCAGTCCCGACCCGGGACAGGGAGGCGAGCAGTACTTC
>many|TRBV20-1|NA|TRBJ1-6
CSASRGLNNSPLHF
TGCAGTGCATCCAGAGGGCTCAATAATTCACCCCTCCACTTT
>many|TRBV7-8|TRBD1|TRBJ2-7
CASSAGTGTREQYF
TGTGCCAGCAGCGCCGGGACAGGAACGCGCGAGCAGTACTTC
>NA|TRBV27|NA|TRBJ2-6
CASSIGTGANVLTF
TGTGCCAGCAGTATCGGGACAGGGGCCAACGTCCTGACTTTC
>NA|TRBV12-3/TRBV12-4|NA|TRBJ2-7
CATGDACEQYF
TGTGCCACCGGAGATGCCTGCGAGCAGTACTTC
>NA|TRBV4-1|TRBD1|TRBJ1-1
CASSQERIPGQGLGEAFF
TGCGCCAGCAGCCAAGAGCGGATTCCGGGACAGGGGCTTGGTGAAGCTTTCTTT
>NA|TRBV19|NA|TRBJ2-7
CASSAGAVNYEQYF
TGTGCCAGTAGTGCCGGGGCGGTCAACTACGAGCAGTACTTC
>many|TRBV20-1|TRBD2|TRBJ2-3
CSARDRATGTSTDTQYF
TGCAGTGCTAGAGATAGGGCAACCGGGACTAGTACAGATACGCAGTATTTT
>NA|TRBV20-1|TRBD1|TRBJ1-1
CRIGQGASNTEAFF
TGCAGAATCGGACAGGGGGCCTCGAACACTGAAGCTTTCTTT
>many|TRBV20-1|NA|TRBJ2-1
CSTPGDNEQFF
TGCAGTACCCCCGGCGACAATGAGCAGTTCTTC
>NA|TRBV18|TRBD1|TRBJ2-5
CASSPSGQGYQETQHF
TGTGCCAGCTCACCAAGTGGACAGGGGTACCAAGAGACCCAGCACTTC
>NA|TRBV11-2|NA|TRBJ2-1
CASSSNTYNEQFF
TGTGCCAGCAGTTCAAACACTTACAATGAGCAGTTCTTC
>many|TRBV28|NA|TRBJ2-3
CASTEPAGGEGTDTQYF
TGTGCCAGCACCGAACCAGCTGGAGGGGAGGGCACAGATACGCAGTATTTT
>NA|TRBV6-2/TRBV6-3|TRBD2|TRBJ2-4
CASSGGRAKNIQYF
TGTGCCAGCAGCGGGGGGAGAGCCAAAAACATTCAGTACTTC
>many|TRBV5-1|TRBD2|TRBJ2-5
CASSLNLAGGLYF
TGCGCCAGCAGCTTGAATCTAGCGGGAGGATTGTACTTC
>NA|TRBV15|NA|TRBJ2-5
CATSRVRYQETQYF
TGTGCCACCAGCAGAGTCAGGTACCAAGAGACCCAGTACTTC
>NA|TRBV14|NA|TRBJ1-3
CASSHLLQGARNTIYF
TGTGCCAGCAGCCACCTCCTACAGGGAGCGCGAAACACCATATATTTT
>many|TRBV2|NA|TRBJ2-3
CASRGGDGTDTQYF
TGTGCCAGCAGAGGGGGGGATGGCACAGATACGCAGTATTTT
>NA|TRBV6-2/TRBV6-3|NA|TRBJ1-2
CASSFARTEGYGYTF
TGTGCCAGCAGTTTCGCACGGACAGAGGGCTATGGCTACACCTTC
>many|TRBV27|TRBD2|TRBJ2-2
CASRTLRRTSQNTGELFF
TGTGCCAGCCGTACTTTACGCCGGACTAGTCAGAACACCGGGGAGCTGTTTTTT